The 5 T cell receptor beta chains below all came from one sample that was sequenced in a study of identical twins. TCRdb analysed the 5' RACE reads with MiXCR anew, one entry per CDR3 protein. The table records nearly 650,000 distinct CDR3 sequences, roughly 7.2% of them present only once. These sequences were also reported in another study, on yellow fever vaccine responses in identical twins.

Sequenced input: PBMCs. These receptors were obtained from a woman younger than 35 in good health.

This clonotype occurred many times. This rearrangement joins TRBV27 to TRBJ2-7; 9 bases fit TRBD2. Germline V gene sequence: CDR1 MNHEY, CDR2 SMNVEV (reference sequence). CDR3 length: 15 amino acids. With 2 bases clipped from V and 9 bases from J, the junction kept 11 bases outside the gene matches. The CDR3 loop is CASSLLAGRTIGQYF. The CDR3 nucleotides read TGTGCCAGCAGTTTACTAGCGGGAAGAACGATCGGGCAGTACTTC.

This clonotype was seen ten or more times. The CDR3 coding sequence is TGCGCCAGCGGGACAGGGGGATCCCTCAACTATGGCTACACCTTC. It is translated as CASGTGGSLNYGYTF. V usage is TRBV5-1 and J usage is TRBJ1-2; 11 bases match TRBD1. Germline loops: CDR1 SGHRS, CDR2 YFSETQ. V lost 7 bases, J lost 2 bases, and 7 bases stayed unmatched. This CDR3 comprises 15 residues.

This clonotype showed up just a few times. The chain recombines TRBV4-1 with TRBJ2-5; a weak D match, TRBD1 (6 bases). In germline, CDR1 is MGHRA, CDR2 YSYEKL. The CDR3 is made up of 13 amino acids. V was cut by 6 bases and J by 2 bases, with 10 bases left in between. The CDR3 loop is CASRMTGQETQYF. CDR3 bases: TGCGCCAGCAGGATGACAGGACAAGAGACCCAGTACTTC.

This clonotype was picked up many times. V gene TRBV5-1 combines with J gene TRBJ2-7, with 7 bases fitting TRBD1. The CDR3 runs 16 residues. Unmatched junction bases numbered 12, after V lost 0 bases and J lost 6 bases. The germline gives CDR1 SGHRS, CDR2 YFSETQ. DNA for the CDR3: TGCGCCAGCAGCTTGGGGACGGGACAGCTTCGGGGCGAGCAGTACTTC. This codes for CASSLGTGQLRGEQYF.

This clonotype was detected many times. The chain carries TRBV12-3 or TRBV12-4 and TRBJ2-2; possible D gene TRBD1, 6 bases. There are 14 residues in the CDR3. V lost 4 bases and J lost 7, with 13 bases in between. DNA for the CDR3: TGTGCCAGCAGTTCCCAACAGGGTCTCGGGGAGCTGTTTTTT. Translation gives CASSSQQGLGELFF.